This passage covers 22 T cell receptor beta chains from one sample sequenced in a study of T cells in Graves' hyperthyroidism and ophthalmopathy. It was RNA transcripts that yielded the amplified TCR beta CDR3 regions. RT-PCR in the first round (using the HTBI primer set) targeted the TCR CDR3. TCRdb reprocessed the multiplex PCR reads via MiXCR and lists one record per CDR3 protein. The data contain about 96,000 distinct CDR3 sequences, roughly half of them singletons. The sample comprised blood. Every receptor here comes from a woman aged 40 to 50 with Graves' hyperthyroidism.

The rearrangement joins TRBV7-8 to TRBJ2-7; D is perhaps TRBD2 (6 bases). From germline, CDR1 is SGHVS and CDR2 FQNEAQ. This CDR3 has 14 residues. V was shortened by 1 base and J by 2 bases, with 9 bases between the two germline ends. CDR3 sequence (DNA): TGTGCCAGCAGCTTAGGGGGCGGGACCTACGAGCAGTACTTC. As protein: CASSLGGGTYEQYF. The complete variable domain, with remaining parts taken from reference TRBV7-8 and TRBJ2-7, reads GAGVSQSPRYKVAKRGQDVALRCDPISGHVSLFWYQQALGQGPEFLTYFQNEAQLDKSGLPSDRFFAERPEGSVSTLKIQRTQQEDSAVYLCASSLGGGTYEQYFGPGTRLTVT.

This clonotype was seen repeatedly, ten times or more. The chain uses TRBV9 and TRBJ2-2, with D possibly matching TRBD1 (6 bases). Looked up from germline, CDR1 is SGDLS and CDR2 is YYNGEE. This CDR3 spans 16 amino acids. V was trimmed by 0 bases and J by 7 bases, leaving 16 bases between them. Here the CDR3 DNA reads TGTGCCAGCAGCGTAGCCGAAGGGGGTGCGAACGGGGAGCTGTTTTTT. Its translation: CASSVAEGGANGELFF.

This clonotype was observed a few times. V is TRBV4-3 and J is TRBJ2-7; weak D call: TRBD2 (7 bases). The ends were cut back, 0 bases at V and 3 bases at J, with 24 bases in the middle. The germline V gene has CDR1 LGHNA and CDR2 YSLEER. The CDR3 contains 19 residues. The CDR3 sequence is CASSQDRALGGTHIYEQYF. The CDR3 DNA follows: TGCGCCAGCAGCCAAGATAGGGCCTTGGGGGGGACACATATCTACGAGCAGTACTTC.

The rearrangement uses TRBV20-1 and TRBJ1-2; TRBD1 aligns across 7 bases. Trimming took 0 bases from V and 9 from J; bases not matched to a gene: 10. The CDR3 consists of 14 residues. Germline lookup yields CDR1 DFQATT and CDR2 SNEGSKA (reference sequence). In DNA form, the CDR3 reads TGCAGTGCTAGAGATCGGACAGGCCCGACGCGCTACACCTTC. Translation gives CSARDRTGPTRYTF.

This clonotype was counted at least ten times. The rearrangement links TRBV9 to TRBJ1-1; the D is unclear. V lost 3 bases and J 4 bases, leaving 7 bases between the germline ends. There are 12 residues in the CDR3. The V gene's germline CDR1 is SGDLS and CDR2 YYNGEE. The CDR3: CASSGRFTEAFF. The CDR3 DNA follows: TGTGCCAGCAGCGGAAGATTCACTGAAGCTTTCTTT.

Remarks on this clonotype: Sequence at one end of the junction differs from germline and may be a read error. The chain links TRBV30 to TRBJ2-6, with D perhaps given as TRBD1 or TRBD2 (5 bases each). This CDR3 contains 15 residues. CDR1 and CDR2 from the germline V gene are GTSNPN and SVGIG (reference sequence). Written as DNA, the CDR3 is TGTGCCTGGAGTGTACGGGGAGCTGGGGCCAACGTCCCGACTTTC. The encoded protein is CAWSVRGAGANVPTF.

The chain couples TRBV15 to TRBJ2-5; no reliable D call. CDR1 is LNHNV and CDR2 is YYDKDF in the germline V gene (reference sequence). V was cut by 3 bases and J by 4 bases, with 12 bases left in between. This CDR3 spans 14 amino acids. The CDR3, as DNA: TGTGCCACCAGCAGGGAAAGACTGGGAGAGACCCAGTACTTC. As protein: CATSRERLGETQYF.

The J gene is TRBJ1-3, the V gene TRBV4-1; D is possibly TRBD1 (6 bases). The CDR3 totals 17 residues. Trimming pared 0 bases from V and 8 bases from J, leaving 20 bases between. Germline V gene data show CDR1 as MGHRA and CDR2 as YSYEKL. CDR3 residues: CASSQDLGTNYGYTIYF. The CDR3, as DNA: TGCGCCAGCAGCCAAGATCTGGGGACAAATTATGGCTACACCATATATTTT.

This clonotype has a count of ten or more. The chain couples TRBV29-1 to TRBJ2-3; tentative D call: TRBD1 (6 bases). The CDR3 loop spans 13 amino acids. The germline gives CDR1 SQVTM, CDR2 ANQGSEA. V was trimmed by 6 bases and J by 2 bases, leaving 12 bases between them. The CDR3 sequence is CSVLGGNTDTQYF. CDR3 DNA sequence: TGCAGCGTCCTAGGGGGAAACACAGATACGCAGTATTTT.

The chain has TRBV7-2 and TRBJ1-5; TRBD1 matches 9 bases. Germline CDR1 is SGHTA and CDR2 is FQGNSA. The CDR3 is made up of 15 amino acids. Unmatched junction bases numbered 9, after V lost 9 bases and J lost 3 bases. The CDR3 spells CASSTQGAINQPQHF. CDR3 DNA sequence: TGTGCCAGTAGTACACAGGGGGCTATCAATCAGCCCCAGCATTTT. Together with reference TRBV7-2 and TRBJ1-5, the CDR3 gives the full variable domain: GAGVSQSPSNKVTEKGKDVELRCDPISGHTALYWYRQSLGQGLEFLIYFQGNSAPDKSGLPSDRFSAERTGGSVSTLTIQRTQQEDSAVYLCASSTQGAINQPQHFGDGTRLSIL.

Concerning this clonotype: A much more abundant neighbour one base away suggests this may be a read error. Here the CDR3 DNA reads TGCGGTGCTAGACTCGGGGTAGGCGGGAACACTGAAGCTTTCTTT. Protein product: CGARLGVGGNTEAFF. V and J are TRBV20-1 and TRBJ1-1; D is uncertain. This CDR3 spans 15 amino acids. Germline values: CDR1 DFQATT, CDR2 SNEGSKA (reference sequence).

This clonotype was observed once. Lacking the conserved final phenylalanine or tryptophan, this CDR3 likely reflects a read error. The chain combines TRBV4-1 with TRBJ2-7; D remains unclear. The CDR3 length is 12 residues. Germline V gene data show CDR1 as MGHRA and CDR2 as YSYEKL. The V and J ends lost 4 bases and 3 bases respectively, with 7 bases between them. CDR3 sequence: CASSPTGYEQYL. CDR3 sequence (DNA): TGCGCCAGCAGCCCAACCGGCTACGAGCAGTACCTC.

This clonotype was picked up one time. The rearrangement links TRBV19 to TRBJ2-6; D unclear. Germline V gene data show CDR1 as LNHDA and CDR2 as SQIVND (reference sequence). Trimming took 0 bases from V and 3 from J, leaving 0 bases between them. This CDR3 region has 13 residues. Here the CDR3 reads CASSIDGANVLTF. The CDR3 region has the DNA TGTGCCAGTAGTATAGATGGGGCCAACGTCCTGACTTTC.

On this clonotype: A read error is possible here, since a much larger clone lies one base away. The V and J genes are TRBV19 and TRBJ2-2; 9 bases match TRBD2. This CDR3 is built from 16 residues. Germline CDR1 LNHDA, CDR2 SQIVND (reference sequence). DNA for the CDR3: TGTGCCAGTAATCTTCGACTAGCGGTTAACACCGGGGGGCTGTTTTTT. Protein: CASNLRLAVNTGGLFF.

This clonotype was counted at least ten times. The CDR3 sequence: CSARPRDRGGHEQYF. The CDR3 DNA follows: TGCAGTGCTAGACCCCGGGACAGGGGAGGCCACGAGCAGTACTTC. The genes are TRBV20-1 and TRBJ2-7; 10 bases match TRBD1. CDR1 and CDR2 from the germline V gene are DFQATT and SNEGSKA (reference sequence). The J segment lost 5 bases and the V segment lost 2 bases, leaving 9 bases of the junction unmatched. This CDR3 contains 15 residues.

The chain links TRBV25-1 to TRBJ1-4; D not resolved. Trimming stripped 6 bases from V and 2 bases from J, with 4 bases between. Germline V CDR1 and CDR2: MGHDK, SYGVNS. The CDR3 contains 12 residues. The DNA for the CDR3 is TGTGCCAGCAGGGGGACTAATGAAAAACTGTTTTTT. Encoded protein: CASRGTNEKLFF. Using reference TRBV25-1 and TRBJ1-4 for the parts outside the CDR3, the full variable domain is EADIYQTPRYLVIGTGKKITLECSQTMGHDKMYWYQQDPGMELHLIHYSYGVNSTEKGDLSSESTVSRIRTEHFPLTLESARPSHTSQYLCASRGTNEKLFFGSGTQLSVL.

The table lists this clonotype with many counts. This chain uses TRBV10-2 with TRBJ1-4; 11 nucleotides match TRBD1. Trimming cost V 6 bases and J 10 bases; bases outside gene matches: 13. CDR3 size: 16 residues. Germline V gives CDR1 WSHSY, CDR2 SAAADI. The CDR3 DNA sequence: TGCGCCAGCAGCCGGGACAGGGGGGAAGAAAGTAGAAAACTGTTTTTT. Translation gives CASSRDRGEESRKLFF.

The count of this clonotype is one. This chain connects TRBV7-2 to TRBJ1-3, with 9 bases identical to TRBD1. V was clipped by 4 bases and J by 5 bases; unmatched bases: 6. The V gene's germline CDR1 is SGHTA and CDR2 FQGNSA. The CDR3 spans 15 residues. CDR3 loop: CASSSYRGQRNTIYF. The CDR3 bases are TGTGCCAGCAGCTCCTACAGGGGGCAAAGAAACACCATATATTTT.

This clonotype is medium-sized (0.01 to 0.1%). The CDR3 spells CATSRGQGANYGYTF. The CDR3 nucleotides are TGTGCCACCAGCAGAGGACAGGGAGCTAACTATGGCTACACCTTC. The rearrangement uses TRBV15 and TRBJ1-2; 7 bases agree with TRBD1. This CDR3 region has 15 residues. The V and J ends lost 1 base and 0 bases, in that order; junction bases with no gene match: 2. CDR1 and CDR2 (germline): LNHNV, YYDKDF (reference sequence).

This clonotype was seen more than once but under ten times. This may come from a read error, since a much larger clone is one base off. V gene TRBV4-1 combines with J gene TRBJ1-1; 8 bases fit TRBD1. This CDR3 is built from 15 residues. Germline V gives CDR1 MGHRA, CDR2 YSYEKL. CDR3 coding DNA: TGTGCCAGCAGCCAGACGGGACAGGCGAACGCTGAAGCTTTCTTT. Its protein product is CASSQTGQANAEAFF.

This clonotype was counted at least ten times. The chain combines TRBV5-1 with TRBJ2-2; the D gene is possibly TRBD2 (5 bases). The V end lost 4 bases, the J end lost 5 bases, and 18 bases lay between the germline ends. The CDR3 is 16 residues long. CDR1 is SGHRS, CDR2 YFSETQ, per germline. The CDR3 loop is CASSAYSSMGTGELFF. CDR3 DNA: TGCGCCAGCAGCGCCTACTCTAGCATGGGTACCGGGGAGCTGTTTTTT.

This chain uses TRBV7-9 with TRBJ1-1; D is possibly TRBD1 (5 bases). Trimming shortened V by 5 bases and J by 4 bases, and 11 bases separated the two germline ends. Germline V gives CDR1 SEHNR, CDR2 FQNEAQ (reference sequence). CDR3 size: 13 residues. Here the CDR3 DNA reads TGTGCCAGCAGCACCACGGGGGTCACTGAAGCTTTCTTT. It translates to CASSTTGVTEAFF. Variable domain in full (rest from reference TRBV7-9 and TRBJ1-1): DTGVSQNPRHKITKRGQNVTFRCDPISEHNRLYWYRQTLGQGPEFLTYFQNEAQLEKSRLLSDRFSAERPKGSFSTLEIQRTEQGDSAMYLCASSTTGVTEAFFGQGTRLTVV.